This TCR beta chain was profiled in a study of T cell responses to AZD1222 COVID-19 vaccine. Study context: Whether given at about 4 or about 12 weeks, second doses were pooled.

As regards this clone: The target antigen is unknown.

Germline CDR1 is MGHDK and CDR2 is SYGVNS. The CDR3 is 13 residues long. V shed 8 bases and J 16 bases; nucleotides not matched to a gene: 13. Repertoires were generated with immunoSEQ multiplex PCR, while TCRdb's copy carries only in-frame clones and drops some. The table has roughly 120,000 clones, just under 95% seen once. General study findings and limits: Unmutated variant regions reportedly attract nearly half of all spike-specific TCRs. At baseline, just five to seven AZD1222 recipients tested seropositive. Without day 14 samples, only post-peak T cell repertoires were studied.

The chain joins TRBV25-1 to TRBJ1-6; the match to TRBD1 covers 8 bases. The specimen was peripheral blood, collected on day 0 of AZD1222 vaccination. The sequence derives from an adult in good health. CDR3 coding DNA: TGTGCCAGCTCAGACGGACAGGGCTTTACTCTCCACTTT. It yields the protein CASSDGQGFTLHF.